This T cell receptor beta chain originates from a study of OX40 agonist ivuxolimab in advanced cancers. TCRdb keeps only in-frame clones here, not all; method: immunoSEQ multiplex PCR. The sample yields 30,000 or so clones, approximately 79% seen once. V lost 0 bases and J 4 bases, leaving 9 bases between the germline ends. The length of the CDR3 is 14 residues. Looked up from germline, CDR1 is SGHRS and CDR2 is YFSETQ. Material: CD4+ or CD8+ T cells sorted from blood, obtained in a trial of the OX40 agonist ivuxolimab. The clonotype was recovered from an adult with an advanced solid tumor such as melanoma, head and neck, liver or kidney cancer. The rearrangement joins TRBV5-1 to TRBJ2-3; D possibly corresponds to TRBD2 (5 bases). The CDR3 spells CASSLAGVPDTQYF. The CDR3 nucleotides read TGCGCCAGCAGCTTGGCCGGGGTACCAGATACGCAGTATTTT.